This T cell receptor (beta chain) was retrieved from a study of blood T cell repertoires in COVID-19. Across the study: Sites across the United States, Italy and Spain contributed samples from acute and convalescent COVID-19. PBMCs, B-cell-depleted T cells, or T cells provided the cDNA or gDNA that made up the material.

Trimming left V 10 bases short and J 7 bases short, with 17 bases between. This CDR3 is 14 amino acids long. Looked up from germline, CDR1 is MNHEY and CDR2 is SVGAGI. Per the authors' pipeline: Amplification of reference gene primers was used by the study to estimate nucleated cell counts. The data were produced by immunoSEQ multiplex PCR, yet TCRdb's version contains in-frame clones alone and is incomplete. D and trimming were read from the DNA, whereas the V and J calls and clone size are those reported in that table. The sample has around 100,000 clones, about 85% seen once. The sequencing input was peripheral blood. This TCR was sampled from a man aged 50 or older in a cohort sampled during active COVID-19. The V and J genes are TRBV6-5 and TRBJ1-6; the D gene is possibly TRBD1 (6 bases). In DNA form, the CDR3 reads TGTGCCACCGCCCGGGGGGCTGGCAATTCACCCCTCCACTTT. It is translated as CATARGAGNSPLHF.